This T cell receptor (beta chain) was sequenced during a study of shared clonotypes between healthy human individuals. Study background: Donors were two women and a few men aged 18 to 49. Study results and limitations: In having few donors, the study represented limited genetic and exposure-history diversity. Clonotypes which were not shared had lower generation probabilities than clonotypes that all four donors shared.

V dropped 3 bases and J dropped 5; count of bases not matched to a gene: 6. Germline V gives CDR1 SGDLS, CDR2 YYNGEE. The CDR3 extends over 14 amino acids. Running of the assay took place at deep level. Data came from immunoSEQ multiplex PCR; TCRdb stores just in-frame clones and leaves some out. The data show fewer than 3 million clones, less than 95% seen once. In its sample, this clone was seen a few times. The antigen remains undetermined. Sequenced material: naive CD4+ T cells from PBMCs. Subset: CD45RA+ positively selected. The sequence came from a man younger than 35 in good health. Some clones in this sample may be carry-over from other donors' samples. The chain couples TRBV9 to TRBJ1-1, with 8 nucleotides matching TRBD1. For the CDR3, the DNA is TGTGCCAGCAGCGCCAGGGGGCGCGGGACTGAAGCTTTCTTT. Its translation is CASSARGRGTEAFF.